This entry lists 20 T cell receptor beta chains sequenced from one sample in a study of cytomegalovirus exposure and HLA in healthy donors. Researchers ran the PCR with 60 Vbeta and 13 Jbeta primers. Some clones are missing from TCRdb's copy, which holds only in-frame ones; the method was immunoSEQ multiplex PCR. The sample contains under 200,000 clones, about 86% of which appear only once. The source material was PBMCs. These TCRs come from a man aged 40-55 years in good health and CMV-seropositive.

The rearrangement uses TRBV18 and TRBJ2-4; D perhaps matches TRBD1 (7 bases). V was pared by 9 bases and J by 1 base, with 22 bases between. The V gene's germline CDR1 is KGHSH and CDR2 LQKENI. The CDR3 extends over 17 amino acids. CDR3 region: CASSIRGTDDAKNIQYF. For the CDR3, the DNA is TGTGCCAGTTCAATCCGGGGGACAGACGATGCCAAAAACATTCAGTACTTC.

The table lists this clone with a few counts. The rearrangement uses TRBV19 and TRBJ1-6; D unclear. Germline V gene sequence: CDR1 LNHDA, CDR2 SQIVND (reference sequence). Trimming shortened V by 5 bases and J by 7 bases, and 12 bases separated the two germline ends. The CDR3 totals 14 residues. This CDR3 reads CASSYGRENSPLHF. The CDR3 DNA reads as TGTGCCAGTAGTTACGGGAGAGAGAATTCACCCCTCCACTTT.

The V and J genes are TRBV13 and TRBJ2-1; D perhaps matches TRBD2 (6 bases). V was clipped by 5 bases and J by 8 bases, with 13 bases between them. Germline loops: CDR1 PRHDT, CDR2 FYEKMQ (reference sequence). CDR3 length: 13 amino acids. This CDR3 is CASSGTRGHEQFF. The CDR3 coding sequence is TGTGCCAGCAGCGGGACTCGTGGCCATGAGCAGTTCTTC.

The V gene is TRBV6-4, the J gene TRBJ1-2; a weak D match, TRBD1 (6 bases). The germline CDR1 and CDR2 sequences are MRHNA and SNTAGT. The CDR3 loop spans 13 amino acids. Trimming took 3 bases from V and 7 from J, leaving 12 bases between them. CDR3 region: CASSESGVPGYTF. Written as DNA, the CDR3 is TGTGCCAGCAGTGAATCAGGGGTCCCTGGCTACACCTTC.

The chain employs TRBV10-3 and TRBJ1-3; D possibly corresponds to TRBD1 (6 bases). The length of the CDR3 is 16 residues. Germline CDR1 and CDR2: ENHRY and SYGVKD. V was pared by 3 bases and J by 3 bases, with 15 bases between. CDR3 amino acids: CAISDSDRGLGNTIYF. The DNA for the CDR3 is TGTGCCATCAGTGACTCGGACAGAGGACTTGGAAACACCATATATTTT.

The V call is TRBV9, the J call TRBJ2-2; weak D call: TRBD2 (7 bases). V dropped 3 bases and J dropped 4 bases, with 13 bases sitting between them. Germline CDR1 reads SGDLS; CDR2 reads YYNGEE. The CDR3 contains 15 residues. The chain's CDR3 is CASSEGGLPTGELFF. The CDR3 coding sequence is TGTGCCAGCAGCGAGGGGGGACTACCCACCGGGGAGCTGTTTTTT. The full variable domain, rest sourced from reference TRBV9 and TRBJ2-2, is DSGVTQTPKHLITATGQRVTLRCSPRSGDLSVYWYQQSLDQGLQFLIQYYNGEERAKGNILERFSAQQFPDLHSELNLSSLELGDSALYFCASSEGGLPTGELFFGEGSRLTVL.

The chain joins TRBV2 to TRBJ1-3; D unresolved. The CDR3 length is 13 residues. V was trimmed by 8 bases and J by 4 bases, leaving 12 bases between them. Germline V CDR1 and CDR2: SNHLY, FYNNEI. In nucleotides, the CDR3 is TGTGCCAGCCTGGCCGAAAACGGAAACACCATATATTTT. Translated, it gives CASLAENGNTIYF. The full variable domain, rest sourced from reference TRBV2 and TRBJ1-3, is EPEVTQTPSHQVTQMGQEVILRCVPISNHLYFYWYRQILGQKVEFLVSFYNNEISEKSEIFDDQFSVERPDGSNFTLKIRSTKLEDSAMYFCASLAENGNTIYFGEGSWLTVV.

This rearrangement joins TRBV11-2 to TRBJ2-5; 7 nucleotides agree with TRBD2. Germline values: CDR1 SGHAT, CDR2 FQNNGV. The CDR3 covers 13 residues. V lost 5 bases, J lost 2 bases, and 2 bases stayed unmatched. CDR3 region: CASSGDYQETQYF. CDR3 bases: TGTGCCAGCAGCGGGGACTATCAAGAGACCCAGTACTTC.

V and J are TRBV5-4 and TRBJ2-5; TRBD2 agrees at 11 bases. Germline V gene data show CDR1 as SGHNT and CDR2 as YYREEE (reference sequence). The trim removed 4 bases at V and 7 bases at J, leaving 12 bases unmatched. The CDR3 covers 16 residues. The CDR3: CASSLPRLAGSGTQYF. Here the CDR3 DNA reads TGTGCCAGCAGCCTCCCTAGACTAGCGGGATCGGGGACCCAGTACTTC.

V usage is TRBV11-2 and J usage is TRBJ2-7, with D possibly matching TRBD2 (5 bases). The germline CDR1 and CDR2 sequences are SGHAT and FQNNGV. The V end lost 1 base, the J end lost 3 bases, and 10 bases lay between the germline ends. The CDR3 runs 14 residues. CDR3 nucleotide sequence: TGTGCCAGCAGCTTAGTCCCAGGACTCTACGAGCAGTACTTC. It yields the protein CASSLVPGLYEQYF. Supplemented by reference TRBV11-2 and TRBJ2-7, the full variable domain reads EAGVAQSPRYKIIEKRQSVAFWCNPISGHATLYWYQQILGQGPKLLIQFQNNGVVDDSQLPKDRFSAERLKGVDSTLKIQPAKLEDSAVYLCASSLVPGLYEQYFGPGTRLTVT.

This clone showed up just once. The V and J genes are TRBV5-6 and TRBJ2-1; the match to TRBD2 covers 9 bases. The CDR3 totals 16 residues. V dropped 4 bases and J dropped 8; count of bases not matched to a gene: 13. Germline CDR1 is SGHDT and CDR2 is YYEEEE. The CDR3 bases are TGTGCCAGCAGCCCGCGGCCGGCAGCGGGGGGCGATGAGCAGTTCTTC. Translated, it gives CASSPRPAAGGDEQFF.

The V call is TRBV5-5, the J call TRBJ1-2; tentatively, D is TRBD1 (5 bases). V shed 2 bases and J shed 8 bases, with 16 bases lying between them. Germline CDR1 SGHKS, CDR2 YYEKEE (reference sequence). The CDR3 extends over 14 amino acids. CDR3 sequence: CASSFLDTAAGYTF. CDR3 DNA: TGTGCCAGCAGCTTTCTGGACACGGCGGCGGGCTACACCTTC.

The CDR3 spells CASSPWQTLTDTQYF. As DNA, the CDR3 is TGTGCCAGCAGCCCCTGGCAGACACTCACAGATACGCAGTATTTT. The rearrangement joins TRBV7-8 to TRBJ2-3; D uncertain. The germline V and J ends were trimmed by 5 bases and 2 bases, with 14 bases remaining between them. The CDR3 is 15 residues long. In germline, CDR1 is SGHVS, CDR2 FQNEAQ.

V and J are TRBV6-1 and TRBJ2-3; 8 bases line up with TRBD2. In germline, CDR1 is MNHNS, CDR2 SASEGT. The CDR3 runs 14 residues. Germline trimming cut 6 bases from V and 2 bases from J; bases unmatched to any gene: 4. In nucleotides, the CDR3 is TGTGCCAGCAGACTAGCGGCAGACACAGATACGCAGTATTTT. Translated, it gives CASRLAADTDTQYF.

This clone was recorded a few times. The V and J genes are TRBV6-1 and TRBJ2-7; 9 nucleotides agree with TRBD1. Germline V CDR1 and CDR2: MNHNS, SASEGT. J gave up 3 bases and V 4 bases, and 7 bases lay outside the gene matches. The CDR3 is 15 amino acids. The CDR3: CASSGGQGSLYEQYF. The CDR3 DNA reads as TGTGCCAGCAGTGGGGGACAGGGATCACTCTACGAGCAGTACTTC.

The chain carries TRBV5-4 and TRBJ2-2; 14 bases match TRBD2. CDR1 and CDR2 (germline): SGHNT, YYREEE (reference sequence). The CDR3 sequence is 19 residues long. J was trimmed by 1 base and V by 3 bases; bases with no gene match: 8. CDR3 protein: CASSSGLAGGQMNTGELFF. Written as DNA, the CDR3 is TGTGCCAGCAGCTCCGGACTAGCGGGAGGCCAAATGAACACCGGGGAGCTGTTTTTT.

This clone was seen only once. The rearrangement joins TRBV9 to TRBJ2-3; TRBD2 might be the D (5 bases). The germline V gene has CDR1 SGDLS and CDR2 YYNGEE. The CDR3 loop spans 14 amino acids. V was shortened by 0 bases and J by 6 bases, with 11 bases between the two germline ends. CDR3 loop: CASSVAEALDTQYF. CDR3 DNA: TGTGCCAGCAGCGTAGCGGAGGCCTTGGATACGCAGTATTTT.

This chain joins TRBV2 and TRBJ1-4, with 10 bases that match TRBD1. The CDR3 length is 16 residues. Looked up from germline, CDR1 is SNHLY and CDR2 is FYNNEI. J gave up 0 bases and V 7 bases, and 5 bases lay outside the gene matches. CDR3 nucleotides: TGTGCCAGCACCTCCGGGACAGGGGCAACTAATGAAAAACTGTTTTTT. The encoded protein is CASTSGTGATNEKLFF.

The rearrangement links TRBV15 to TRBJ2-2; 9 bases map to TRBD2. The CDR3 extends over 14 amino acids. CDR1 is LNHNV and CDR2 is YYDKDF in the germline V gene (reference sequence). The V gene end was trimmed by 9 bases and the J gene end by 4 bases; junction bases not matched to a gene: 6. The CDR3 nucleotides are TGTGCCACGGCGGGAGGGCTCGGCACCGGGGAGCTGTTTTTT. Amino acids: CATAGGLGTGELFF.

A note on this clone: Other DNA sequences in the same sample also yield this CDR3. The V call is TRBV6-5, the J call TRBJ2-7; no firm D call. The CDR3 loop spans 11 amino acids. Germline V gene lookup returns CDR1 MNHEY and CDR2 SVGAGI. The germline V and J ends were trimmed by 7 bases and 2 bases, with 6 bases remaining between them. CDR3 in DNA: TGTGCCAGCACCGACACCTACGAGCAGTACTTC. Its translation: CASTDTYEQYF.